This paragraph reports one TCR beta chain. Assay used: immunoSEQ multiplex PCR; TCRdb lists only in-frame clones, some missing. The profile covers almost 350,000 clones, with 85% to 90% appearing a single time and 0.85% to 1.3% taken by the ten largest. This entry belongs to a study of blood T cell repertoires in COVID-19. About the research overall: The United States, Italy and Spain provided the acute and convalescent COVID-19 samples.

This CDR3 is 15 amino acids long. Germline assignment: CDR1 MDHEN and CDR2 SYDVKM. Trimming pared 6 bases from V and 1 base from J, leaving 12 bases between. This chain links TRBV28 with TRBJ2-2; D is possibly TRBD1 (6 bases). This receptor was taken from a woman aged 25-40 years who had been exposed to COVID-19. Sequencing was carried out using PBMCs or T cells enriched from blood (not recorded which). The CDR3 sequence is CASSSPGQNTGELFF. The CDR3 DNA sequence: TGTGCCAGCAGCTCACCGGGACAGAACACCGGGGAGCTGTTTTTT.